This T cell receptor (beta chain) was documented in a study of cytomegalovirus exposure and HLA in healthy donors (dated by TCRdb to the late 2010s). Regarding the study in general: An earlier analysis of about 560 of the donors reported under 300 Gb of sequence data and roughly 120 million unique TCR beta sequences obtained from around 170 million T cells. Across about 370 genotyped donors of the cohort, an average of about 240,000 unique TCR beta nucleotide sequences per donor were sequenced, and approximately 17% of those sequences were non-productive. Class I and class II HLA loci were covered by the typing at four-digit resolution. The number of typed donors differed by locus: about 620-640 for A, B, C, DRB1 and DQB1; approximately 530 for DQA1; approximately 610 for DPA1; and 450 to 480 for DPB1. Every repertoire in the discovery cohort had been generated on one and the same sequencing platform. In a later analysis, previously published TCR beta repertoires from some 640 donors were re-analyzed and high-resolution HLA genotyping was added so that TCR occurrence patterns could be studied. Along with the roughly 700-subject first cohort, a separate validation cohort of over a hundred different subjects was used. Of the roughly 400 genotyped donors, 70% to 90% were placed in the genetic ancestry cluster associated with self-reported Caucasian donors. An early release covering about 600 HLA-typed donors comprised 250 to 350 gigabases of sequencing data and roughly 86 million unique TCR sequences. To predict cytomegalovirus infection status, the study brought together high-throughput TCR immunosequencing, statistical association of individual TCRs with disease status, and machine learning. The later analysis used no new phenotypic data to find candidate immune exposures, relying instead on TCR beta sequences and their occurrence across donors. The study was designed to test whether signatures of past pathogen exposure could be identified by cataloging public T cell receptors. A later genetic analysis took genome-wide SNP genotypes for about three fifths of the roughly 670 donors and used that subset as a discovery cohort. Because of strong linkage in the cohort, roughly five DR-DQ haplotypes were treated as single units for association and clustering. The T cell repertoires of about 700 subjects were profiled by immunosequencing and related to cytomegalovirus serostatus. In an earlier analysis of roughly 600 of the donors, high-throughput TCR beta sequencing was used to judge whether each TCR beta V gene segment behaved as functional or pseudogenic. Donor age, sex, ethnicity and CMV serostatus were compiled together with the repertoire data. Study-level results and caveats: A later analysis reported that several top co-occurrence clusters appeared linked to parvovirus B19, influenza, CMV and Epstein-Barr virus. Sequencing depth was assumed to be roughly uniform across donors in the presence/absence analyses, though that assumption may not hold. Because counts were too low, around 17 rarely observed V segments, including chromosome 9 orphons, were left out of the earlier analysis of a few hundred of the donors. Because some donors lacked HLA typing at each locus, the association tests relied only on the typed subset. Some IMGT-functional V segments, including TRBV6-2 and TRBV6-3, could not be distinguished by the 87-base-pair reads and were therefore excluded. Correlated functional status among segregating V segments might reflect linkage disequilibrium, but an unknown experimental factor could not be ruled out. The cohort was sequenced for TCR beta chains only, and without alpha or paired-chain data the features that could be detected were limited. While some public TCRs were present in many individuals, most TCR sequences turned up only very rarely across donors. In a later analysis, HLA-associated TCR beta chains showed more clonal expansion and lower generation probabilities than non-associated chains that were equally common. The only immune exposure information available for the cohort was CMV serostatus. A further reported finding was that TCR beta sequences accurately predicted the HLA-A and HLA-B alleles for most subjects in the first cohort. In an earlier analysis of some 550 of the donors, most TCR beta V segments were observed in productive rearrangements about 87% or about 30% of the time, broadly matching IMGT annotations. In vitro tests confirmed that a few of the cytomegalovirus-associated TCR beta chains recognize cytomegalovirus antigens. Assigning TCR associations to individual alleles was difficult when HLA alleles, especially DR and DQ, strongly co-occurred. A later analysis associated about 16,000 TCR beta sequences with specific HLA alleles at a false discovery rate of 0.05. Most CMV-associated TCR beta chains appeared to be HLA-restricted in a later analysis, and the HLA associations seemed to be driven largely by CMV exposure. According to a later genetic analysis, donors in an Asian-associated ancestry cluster had fewer N-insertions in productive TCRs than the approximately 650-donor mean. In both the original and validation cohorts, the classifier was reported to diagnose cytomegalovirus status with high specificity and sensitivity. A total of fewer than 200 TCR beta chains were listed by the study as associated with cytomegalovirus. According to the authors, the approach could potentially be generalized to other disease states and immunological phenotypes. In a later genetic analysis, a missense DCLRE1C variant was associated with V-gene and J-gene trimming of TCR beta chains, and the association was replicated in an independent cohort. The sequencing pipeline was judged likely to have produced a cluster of highly shared sequence variants as a technical artifact. A later analysis found that TCR association rates varied across HLA loci, with DRB1 alleles showing the most associated TCRs and HLA-C alleles the fewest.

Library method: the immunoSEQ multiplex PCR assay. The multiplex PCR relied on a mix of 60 forward primers for TCR Vbeta segments and 13 reverse primers for TCR Jbeta segments. The CDR3 region of rearranged TCR beta genes was amplified from genomic DNA by a multiplex PCR assay. On the Illumina HiSeq System, the amplified TCR beta libraries were sequenced as 87-base-pair reads. Processing in the source paper ran as follows. A later analysis tallied some 79 million unique TCR beta chains across the 600 to 700 repertoires, and some 12 million of those chains were shared by two or more donors. Raw reads were error-corrected and collapsed into unique sequences by a nearest-neighbor algorithm in which closely related sequences were merged to remove PCR and sequencing errors. To assign V, D and J gene segments, CDR3 sequences were aligned to IMGT reference sequences. For a sequence to be retained, a match of at least six nucleotides to both a V gene segment and a J gene segment was required. Rearrangements were classified as productive when the CDR3 lacked stop codons and remained in frame with V and J, and all other rearrangements were classified as non-productive. CDR3 was defined according to IMGT convention as the region running from the second conserved V-encoded cysteine to the conserved J-encoded phenylalanine. The earlier analysis of approximately 590 of the donors excluded any sequence lacking an unambiguous match to a single V gene segment. In an earlier analysis of roughly 500 of the donors, V segments were called functional above 56.7% productive rearrangements and were called segregating when the between-donor standard deviation exceeded 5%. A statistical classification framework was built to diagnose cytomegalovirus status from the catalog of TCR beta chain sequences. In a later analysis, V and J genes were assigned by comparing TCR nucleotide sequences against IMGT/GENE-DB human TR gene sequences. Using the TCRdist pipeline, a later analysis assigned CDR3 sequences along with most-parsimonious VDJ recombination scenarios. In a later analysis, each TCR beta chain was defined by its CDR3 amino acid sequence together with its V-gene family, and reads lacking a unique V-gene family were excluded. As a way to deal with suspected cross-contamination and a sequencing artifact, a later analysis dropped 450 to 600 nucleotide sequences that were highly shared and had low generation probability. A later analysis calculated a clonal expansion index for each public chain from normalized within-repertoire ranks of inferred template counts. A later analysis computed generation probabilities with a VDJ recombination model fitted to out-of-frame rearrangements, and checked the results against IGoR. In a later analysis, TCR-TCR, TCR-HLA and TCR-CMV co-occurrence was scored with hypergeometric tests, and a repertoire-size bias correction was applied to TCR pairs. False discovery rates were estimated in a later analysis by permuting HLA or CMV assignments 20 times. In a later analysis, co-occurring TCRs were grouped with DBSCAN, and TCRdist sequence similarity was added when clustering was performed within HLA-allele-positive subsets. For co-occurrence clustering, repertoires with fewer than 30,000 or more than 120,000 public chains were excluded, along with roughly five repertoires with anomalous nucleotide sharing. Imported from immuneACCESS, the table was reduced by TCRdb to in-frame sequences with V and J called. These copies leave out some clones; in studies compared against another copy, an unresolved V gene accounts for under half, and the cause of the remainder is not known. The V and J calls and clone size come from that table; D and trimming were worked out from the DNA. The sample has 130,000 or so clones on record. The ten largest clones capture under 2.5% of the sample.

In total, over 600 healthy bone marrow donors made up the cohort. All cohort members were sampled while nominally healthy, although unrecorded immune exposures were likely present. The donor tested CMV seronegative and was one of the 352 seronegative cohort members. A peripheral blood sample was collected from each donor, and TCR beta sequencing was performed on peripheral blood mononuclear cells. The Qiagen DNeasy Blood Extraction Kit was used to extract genomic DNA from the blood cell samples. Reading from cysteine to phenylalanine, the CDR3 counts 19 amino acids. Of all the DNA, just the CDR3 is kept, 57 bases in frame from base 1. Trimmed from V: 0 bases; trimmed from J: 0 bases; junction bases lacking a gene match: 7. CDR1 and CDR2 are read off the germline V gene as SGDLS and YYNGEE. About this clone itself: Its target antigen remains unknown.

Source material: PBMCs. This chain joins TRBV9 to TRBJ2-3, and TRBD2 matches 13 of the central bases. This receptor was identified in a woman aged 18-30 years in good health and CMV-seronegative. The CDR3 amino acid sequence is: CASSVDRLAGGPSTDTQYF. The DNA sequence is TGTGCCAGCAGCGTAGATCGACTAGCGGGAGGCCCTAGCACAGATACGCAGTATTTT.